This T cell receptor beta chain stems from a study of blood T cell repertoires in COVID-19 (dated by TCRdb to the early 2020s). Turning to the overall study: Samples from collaborators originated in the United States, Italy and Spain and spanned both the acute and convalescent phases of COVID-19. Where available, HLA class I and class II types were obtained from metadata supplied by the sample provider rather than from assay-based typing. The material from the prospective study consisted of cDNA or gDNA derived from T cells, B-cell-depleted T cells, or PBMCs. Samples were obtained from the ongoing ImmuneRACE study (first 160 participants) and from over 1,000 subjects provided by 6 global collaborators. The dataset comprised deeply sampled blood TCRbeta repertoires from subjects exposed to, actively infected with, or recovered from COVID-19. The repertoires were released in a freely available public database meant as a resource for research on the immune response to SARS-CoV-2. A de-identified subject ID, COVID-19 status, age in years and sex were almost always included in the sample metadata. Broad study findings and their caveats: The quantity of clinical and demographic metadata differed by source and by participant and was supplied without curation.

CDR1 and CDR2, looked up from the germline V gene (reference sequence), are LGHDT and YNNKEL. The CDR3, from cysteine to phenylalanine, totals 15 residues. Only CDR3 DNA is held: 45 bases, read in frame from base 1. Cut back by 4 bases and 1 base, the V and J ends lie 13 bases apart. Notes on this clone: What this receptor recognizes is not known. No base qualities exist here, and no much larger clone lies one base off it.

The immunoSEQ Assay, a bias-controlled multiplex PCR, was used to amplify TCRbeta CDR3 regions from genomic DNA. As for the authors' bioinformatics: The number of nucleated cells in each sample was estimated from the amplification of reference gene primers within the assay. To quantify the absolute abundance of each unique TCRbeta CDR3 rearrangement, sequence reads were collapsed and filtered. For each sample, productive Simpson clonality was calculated by taking the square root of Simpson's diversity index across productive rearrangements. What TCRdb holds here is the immuneACCESS table cut down to in-frame rearrangements. Part of the clones is not present; checked against another copy, under half of the missing clones reflect an unresolved V gene, and the others are unexplained. V, J and clone size were drawn from that table, and D and trimming were deduced from the DNA. This sample gives under 350,000 clones in total; roughly nine tenths of them show up just once. Roughly 2.2% of the sample is held by the ten biggest clonotypes.

Whole blood was collected in K2EDTA tubes by collaborating institutions according to the institutions' own protocols. For TCRbeta analysis, collaborators shipped samples in one of three forms: frozen whole blood, isolated PBMCs, or DNA extracted from either of those sample types. The sequence came from a man aged 45-65 years with acute or convalescent COVID-19. The chain was built from TRBV3-1 (or the pseudogene TRBV3-2) and TRBJ1-1, and perhaps TRBD1 as D gene, on 6 matching bases. Sequenced: peripheral blood. The CDR3 in this case is CASSLGGARNTEAFF. In nucleotide form, the sequence is TGTGCCAGCAGCCTAGGGGGGGCTAGGAACACTGAAGCTTTCTTT.